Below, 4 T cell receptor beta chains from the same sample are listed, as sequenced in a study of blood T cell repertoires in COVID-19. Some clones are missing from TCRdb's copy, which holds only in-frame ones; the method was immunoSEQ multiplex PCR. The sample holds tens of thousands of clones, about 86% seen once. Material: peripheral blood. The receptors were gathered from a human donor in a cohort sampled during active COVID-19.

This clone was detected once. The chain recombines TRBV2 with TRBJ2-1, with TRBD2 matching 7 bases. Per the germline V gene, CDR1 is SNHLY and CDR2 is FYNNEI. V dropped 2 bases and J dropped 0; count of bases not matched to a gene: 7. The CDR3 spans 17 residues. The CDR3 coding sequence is TGTGCCAGCAGTGAATATTCGCTAGCGGACTCCTACAATGAGCAGTTCTTC. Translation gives CASSEYSLADSYNEQFF.

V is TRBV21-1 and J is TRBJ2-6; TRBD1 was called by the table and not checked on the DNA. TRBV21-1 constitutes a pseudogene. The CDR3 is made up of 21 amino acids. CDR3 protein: CASSTCLSSGQIGTGANVLTF. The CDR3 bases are TGTGCCAGCAGCACATGCCTATCTTCGGGACAGATCGGAACTGGGGCCAACGTCCTGACTTTC.

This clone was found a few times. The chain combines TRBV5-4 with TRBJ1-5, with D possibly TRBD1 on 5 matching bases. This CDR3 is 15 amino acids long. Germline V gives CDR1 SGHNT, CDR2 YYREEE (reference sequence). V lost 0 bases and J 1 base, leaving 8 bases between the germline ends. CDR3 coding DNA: TGTGCCAGCAGCTTGGAGCCAGGGAGCAATCAGCCCCAGCATTTT. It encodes CASSLEPGSNQPQHF. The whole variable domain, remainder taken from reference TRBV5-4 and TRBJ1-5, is ETGVTQSPTHLIKTRGQQVTLRCSSQSGHNTVSWYQQALGQGPQFIFQYYREEENGRGNFPPRFSGLQFPNYSSELNVNALELDDSALYLCASSLEPGSNQPQHFGDGTRLSIL.

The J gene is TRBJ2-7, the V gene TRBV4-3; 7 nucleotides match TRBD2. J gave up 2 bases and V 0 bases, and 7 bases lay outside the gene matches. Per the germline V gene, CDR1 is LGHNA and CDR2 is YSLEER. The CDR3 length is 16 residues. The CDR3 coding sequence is TGCGCCAGCAGCCAAGAGTACCCTAGCGGAGCCTACGAGCAGTACTTC. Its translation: CASSQEYPSGAYEQYF.